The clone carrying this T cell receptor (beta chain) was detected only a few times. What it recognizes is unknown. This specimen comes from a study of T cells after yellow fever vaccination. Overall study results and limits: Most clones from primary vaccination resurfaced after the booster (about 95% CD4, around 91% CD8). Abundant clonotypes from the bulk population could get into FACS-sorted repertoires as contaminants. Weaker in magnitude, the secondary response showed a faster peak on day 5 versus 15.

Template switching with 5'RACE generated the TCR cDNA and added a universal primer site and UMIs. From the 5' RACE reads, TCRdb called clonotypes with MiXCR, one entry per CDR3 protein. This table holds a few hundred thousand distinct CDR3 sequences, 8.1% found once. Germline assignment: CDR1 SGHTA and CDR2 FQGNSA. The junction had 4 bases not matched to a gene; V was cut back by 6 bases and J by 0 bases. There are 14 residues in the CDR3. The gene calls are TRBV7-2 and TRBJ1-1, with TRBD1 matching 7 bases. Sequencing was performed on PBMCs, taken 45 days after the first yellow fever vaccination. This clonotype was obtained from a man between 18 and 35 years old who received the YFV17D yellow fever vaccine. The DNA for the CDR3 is TGTGCCAGCAGACGGGGACAGCTGAACACTGAAGCTTTCTTT. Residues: CASRRGQLNTEAFF.